Listed here is a single T cell receptor (beta chain). What it binds is not known. The sample originates from a study of CD8 T cells in ankylosing spondylitis. Quantitative 5'-RACE with molecular barcodes produced the TCR beta libraries. TCRdb re-called the 5' RACE reads with MiXCR, one entry per CDR3 protein. The sample contains 50,000 to 70,000 distinct CDR3 sequences, under 7.5% of which appear only once. Overall study findings and caveats: In synovial fluid and blood from reactive arthritis, some motif variants were previously reported. Researchers report that disease-linked clones proved CD8+ and relatively rare in peripheral blood. Matched ankylosing spondylitis synovial fluid reportedly showed significant enrichment of disease-linked clones.

The sample comprised synovial fluid, either unsorted or a sorted T cell fraction (not recorded which). The clonotype was recovered from a male donor with ankylosing spondylitis.

The CDR3 DNA sequence: TGTGCCAGCAAAAGGGCCGGACAGGGGGCCTCACCCCTCCACTTT. Translation gives CASKRAGQGASPLHF. The rearrangement joins TRBV2 to TRBJ1-6; TRBD1 agrees at 11 bases. Trimming at V came to 7 bases and at J to 10 bases, leaving 9 bases not matched to a gene. Germline V lookup: CDR1 SNHLY, CDR2 FYNNEI. The CDR3 is made up of 15 amino acids.